The next 9 T cell receptor beta chains were all read from a single sample in a study of T cell changes during pregnancy in multiple sclerosis. The assay was immunoSEQ multiplex PCR, and TCRdb's table has in-frame clones only and misses some. The sample carries around 72,000 clones, about 89% recorded once. This material consisted of CD4+ T cells from peripheral blood mononuclear cells, taken before pregnancy. The receptors shown here come from a female donor with multiple sclerosis, enrolled in a pregnancy study.

A few counts support this clone. J is TRBJ1-1 and V is TRBV9; D uncertain. The CDR3 is made up of 13 amino acids. Germline CDR1 and CDR2: SGDLS and YYNGEE. V was trimmed by 5 bases and J by 1 base, leaving 9 bases between them. CDR3 nucleotide sequence: TGTGCCAGCAGTCCCGCGTCGAACACTGAAGCTTTCTTT. Amino acid sequence: CASSPASNTEAFF.

This clone has a single count. V usage is TRBV7-3 and J usage is TRBJ1-6; D gene unclear. Germline V gene sequence: CDR1 SGHTA, CDR2 FQGTGA. CDR3 length: 15 residues. V was trimmed by 0 bases and J by 6 bases, leaving 9 bases between them. The CDR3 DNA reads TGTGCCAGCAGCTTAACCGGGGATGGTAATTCACCCCTCCACTTT. Translating it yields CASSLTGDGNSPLHF.

As for this clone: One junction end does not reproduce the germline sequence, and a read error may be involved. The V gene is TRBV6-5, the J gene TRBJ1-4; 7 bases are a match to TRBD1. Germline V gene lookup returns CDR1 MNHEY and CDR2 SVGAGI. The length of the CDR3 is 14 residues. CDR3 sequence (DNA): TGTGCCAGCAGTTTGACAGGGTTCAATGGAAAACTGTTTTTT. This gives the protein CASSLTGFNGKLFF.

The rearrangement joins TRBV6-1 to TRBJ1-2; D uncertain. CDR3 length: 14 amino acids. Trimming cost V 4 bases and J 8 bases, with 17 bases left between them. CDR1 is MNHNS and CDR2 is SASEGT in the germline V gene. CDR3 DNA: TGTGCCAGCAGTGGGACGGGAACGGATAGAGGCTACACCTTC. It specifies CASSGTGTDRGYTF.

This chain links TRBV18 with TRBJ2-5; 13 bases map to TRBD2. The CDR3 length is 16 residues. From germline, CDR1 is KGHSH and CDR2 LQKENI. Trimming cost V 4 bases and J 5 bases; bases outside gene matches: 7. The chain's CDR3 is CASSLGLAGAGETQYF. The CDR3 coding sequence is TGTGCCAGCTCACTAGGACTAGCGGGAGCAGGGGAGACCCAGTACTTC. Complete variable domain (other parts from reference TRBV18 and TRBJ2-5): NAGVMQNPRHLVRRRGQEARLRCSPMKGHSHVYWYRQLPEEGLKFMVYLQKENIIDESGMPKERFSAEFPKEGPSILRIQQVVRGDSAAYFCASSLGLAGAGETQYFGPGTRLLVL.

The gene calls are TRBV28 and TRBJ1-1; no definite D call. This CDR3 has 12 amino acids. Germline V gene lookup returns CDR1 MDHEN and CDR2 SYDVKM. V lost 6 bases to trimming and J lost 4 bases, with 9 bases between them. CDR3 region: CASSLLSTEAFF. CDR3 coding DNA: TGTGCCAGCAGCCTCTTGAGCACTGAAGCTTTCTTT.

This chain links TRBV6-4 with TRBJ2-2, with a possible D match to TRBD1 (5 bases). Germline V lookup: CDR1 MRHNA, CDR2 SNTAGT. The CDR3 contains 14 residues. V was trimmed by 3 bases and J by 5 bases, leaving 10 bases between them. The CDR3 DNA is TGTGCCAGCAGTGAGTTTCAGGGTACCGGGGAGCTGTTTTTT. Amino acid sequence: CASSEFQGTGELFF.

This chain joins TRBV7-2 and TRBJ1-2; perhaps TRBD1 as D (5 bases). Trimming cost V 1 base and J 4 bases, with 10 bases left between them. In germline, CDR1 is SGHTA, CDR2 FQGNSA. The CDR3 is made up of 14 amino acids. The CDR3 DNA sequence: TGTGCCAGCAGCTTAGTAGGGGCCCGCTATGGCTACACCTTC. As protein: CASSLVGARYGYTF.

The V gene is TRBV5-3, the J gene TRBJ2-1, with TRBD1 matching over 9 bases. TRBV5-3 is treated as an ORF (open reading frame) with a function not yet certain. This CDR3 comprises 12 residues. V was clipped by 3 bases and J by 10 bases; unmatched bases: 2. As DNA, the CDR3 is TGTGCCAGAAGCTCTGACAGGGGGGAGCAGTTCTTC. Its protein product is CARSSDRGEQFF.